The 9 T cell receptor beta chains below come from one sample, sequenced in a study of blood T cell repertoires in COVID-19. The method was immunoSEQ multiplex PCR; TCRdb's version includes in-frame clones alone and lacks a portion of them. The sample carries 100,000 to 150,000 clones, roughly 69% recorded once. The specimen sequenced was peripheral blood. All receptors derive from an older woman with acute or convalescent COVID-19.

The chain is built from TRBV7-9 and TRBJ2-7, with 13 bases lining up with TRBD2. CDR1 SEHNR and CDR2 FQNEAQ come from the germline V gene (reference sequence). The V and J ends lost 3 bases and 6 bases, in that order; junction bases with no gene match: 11. CDR3 length: 17 residues. DNA for the CDR3: TGTGCCAGCAGCTTTGCTCACGGGACTAGCGGGGCGGGCGAGCAGTACTTC. Residues: CASSFAHGTSGAGEQYF.

J is TRBJ2-1 and V is TRBV6-1, with a tentative D call TRBD2 (5 bases). Trimming stripped 5 bases from V and 2 bases from J, with 13 bases between. This CDR3 spans 15 amino acids. Germline V gives CDR1 MNHNS, CDR2 SASEGT. The CDR3 bases are TGTGCCAGCAGTAGAGGGAATCCCACCTACAATGAGCAGTTCTTC. This sequence encodes CASSRGNPTYNEQFF.

This clone was counted between two and nine times. The chain has TRBV28 and TRBJ2-5, with D possibly matching TRBD1 (6 bases). The ends were cut back, 6 bases at V and 2 bases at J, with 13 bases in the middle. Germline values: CDR1 MDHEN, CDR2 SYDVKM. The CDR3 loop spans 14 amino acids. The CDR3 nucleotides are TGTGCCAGCAGCGTAATGACAGGACAAGAGACCCAGTACTTC. Amino acids: CASSVMTGQETQYF.

The chain employs TRBV10-3 and TRBJ2-3; weak D call: TRBD2 (6 bases). CDR3 length equals 14 residues. The V end was cut by 0 bases, the J end by 4 bases, with 8 bases between. Germline V lookup: CDR1 ENHRY, CDR2 SYGVKD. The CDR3 protein is CAISESRLADTQYF. CDR3 coding DNA: TGTGCCATCAGTGAGTCCCGACTAGCAGATACGCAGTATTTT.

J is TRBJ2-3 and V is TRBV5-4, with TRBD2 matching 7 bases. Germline CDR1 and CDR2: SGHNT and YYREEE (reference sequence). The CDR3 consists of 12 residues. Unmatched junction bases numbered 8, after V lost 9 bases and J lost 7 bases. The CDR3 DNA reads as TGTGCCATACTGACTAGCTACAATACGCAGTATTTT. This encodes CAILTSYNTQYF.

V and J are TRBV5-6 and TRBJ1-2, with D possibly TRBD1 on 5 matching bases. The CDR3 sequence is 13 residues long. With 4 bases removed from V and 2 bases from J, the gap between germline ends came to 9 bases. CDR1 SGHDT and CDR2 YYEEEE come from the germline V gene. The CDR3 here is CASSPGLNYGYTF. The CDR3 coding sequence is TGTGCCAGCAGCCCGGGACTGAACTATGGCTACACCTTC.

The J gene is TRBJ2-3, the V gene TRBV7-2, with 9 bases fitting TRBD1. The trim removed 5 bases at V and 4 bases at J, leaving 10 bases unmatched. Germline CDR1 SGHTA, CDR2 FQGNSA. CDR3 size: 16 residues. The DNA of the CDR3 is TGTGCCAGCAGCCTATCATCGGGACAGGGAGCAGATACGCAGTATTTT. Protein product: CASSLSSGQGADTQYF. Based on the CDR3 plus reference TRBV7-2 and TRBJ2-3, the full variable domain is GAGVSQSPSNKVTEKGKDVELRCDPISGHTALYWYRQSLGQGLEFLIYFQGNSAPDKSGLPSDRFSAERTGGSVSTLTIQRTQQEDSAVYLCASSLSSGQGADTQYFGPGTRLTVL.

J is TRBJ2-7 and V is TRBV11-2; 9 bases agree with TRBD1. The V segment lost 6 bases and the J segment 5 bases; nucleotides outside the gene matches: 11. Germline V lookup: CDR1 SGHAT, CDR2 FQNNGV. The CDR3 consists of 15 residues. This CDR3 reads CASSYTGTGRNEQYF. CDR3 nucleotides: TGTGCCAGCAGTTATACCGGGACAGGGAGAAACGAGCAGTACTTC.

This clone has more than one count but fewer than ten. Written as DNA, the CDR3 is TGTGCCAGCAGTCCGGGACAGGGGGTCAACTATGGCTACACCTTC. Protein: CASSPGQGVNYGYTF. The gene calls are TRBV6-5 and TRBJ1-2; TRBD1 agrees at 11 bases. Germline V gene sequence: CDR1 MNHEY, CDR2 SVGAGI. The CDR3 is made up of 15 amino acids. Trimming at V came to 5 bases and at J to 2 bases, leaving 4 bases not matched to a gene.